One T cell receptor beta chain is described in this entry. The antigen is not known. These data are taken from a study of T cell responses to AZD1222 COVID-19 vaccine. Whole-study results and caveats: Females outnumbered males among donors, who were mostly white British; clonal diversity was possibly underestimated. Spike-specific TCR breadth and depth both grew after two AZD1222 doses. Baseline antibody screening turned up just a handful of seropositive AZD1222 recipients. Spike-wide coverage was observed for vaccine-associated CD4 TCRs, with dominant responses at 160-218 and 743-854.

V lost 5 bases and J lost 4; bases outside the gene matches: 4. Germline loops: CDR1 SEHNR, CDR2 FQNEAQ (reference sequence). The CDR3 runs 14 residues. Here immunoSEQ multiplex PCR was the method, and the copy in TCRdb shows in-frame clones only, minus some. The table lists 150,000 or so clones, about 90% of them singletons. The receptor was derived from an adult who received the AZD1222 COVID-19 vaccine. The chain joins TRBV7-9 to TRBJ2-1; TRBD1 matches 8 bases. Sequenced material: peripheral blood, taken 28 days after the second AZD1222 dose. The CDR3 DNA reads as TGTGCCAGCAGCAGGGGGACAGGTTACAATGAGCAGTTCTTC. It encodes CASSRGTGYNEQFF.